This TCR beta chain was documented in a study of CD8 T cells in ankylosing spondylitis. The sample holds a few counts of this clonotype. Its target is unknown. J lost 1 base, V lost 3 bases, and 9 bases had no gene match. The CDR3 totals 18 residues. Overall study findings and caveats: Disease-linked clones reportedly concentrated significantly in matched ankylosing spondylitis synovial fluid. What appeared characteristic of ankylosing spondylitis blood was a TCR beta motif of 7 or 8 highly homologous variants.

In making TCR beta libraries, quantitative 5'-RACE with molecular barcodes was used. TCRdb itself ran the 5' RACE reads through MiXCR, one entry per CDR3 protein. Of around 440,000 distinct CDR3 sequences listed, more than 15% are singletons. The sequencing sample was made of blood, either unsorted or a sorted T cell fraction (not recorded which). The origin of this receptor is a male donor with ankylosing spondylitis. V usage is TRBV12-3 or TRBV12-4 and J usage is TRBJ2-7; TRBD2 matches at 13 bases. The CDR3 DNA follows: TGTGCCAGCAGTTTCCGGACTAGCGGGAGCACTCGATCCTACGAGCAGTACTTC. Protein: CASSFRTSGSTRSYEQYF.